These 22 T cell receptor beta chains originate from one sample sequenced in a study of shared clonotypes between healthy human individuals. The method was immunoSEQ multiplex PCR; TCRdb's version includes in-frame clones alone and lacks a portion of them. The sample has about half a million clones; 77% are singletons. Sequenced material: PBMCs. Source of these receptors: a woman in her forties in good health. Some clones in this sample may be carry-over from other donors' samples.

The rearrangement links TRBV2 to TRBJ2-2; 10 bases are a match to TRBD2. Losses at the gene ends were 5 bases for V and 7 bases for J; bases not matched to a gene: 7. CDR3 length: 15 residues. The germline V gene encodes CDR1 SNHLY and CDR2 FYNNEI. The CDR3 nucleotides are TGTGCCAGCAGTTTTCTAGCGGGAGCTGTCGGGGAGCTGTTTTTT. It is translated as CASSFLAGAVGELFF. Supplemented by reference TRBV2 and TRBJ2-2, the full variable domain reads EPEVTQTPSHQVTQMGQEVILRCVPISNHLYFYWYRQILGQKVEFLVSFYNNEISEKSEIFDDQFSVERPDGSNFTLKIRSTKLEDSAMYFCASSFLAGAVGELFFGEGSRLTVL.

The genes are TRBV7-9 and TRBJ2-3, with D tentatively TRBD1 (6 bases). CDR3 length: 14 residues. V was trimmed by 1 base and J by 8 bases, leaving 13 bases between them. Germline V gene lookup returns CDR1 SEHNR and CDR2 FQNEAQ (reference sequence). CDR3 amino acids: CASSLEGEASTQYF. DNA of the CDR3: TGTGCCAGCAGCTTAGAGGGGGAAGCGAGTACGCAGTATTTT.

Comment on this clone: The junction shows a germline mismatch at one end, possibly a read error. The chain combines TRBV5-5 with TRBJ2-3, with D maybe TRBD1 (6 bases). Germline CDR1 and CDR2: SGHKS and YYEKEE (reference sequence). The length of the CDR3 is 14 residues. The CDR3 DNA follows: TGTGCCAGCAGCTTGGTTCTCAGGGGAGATACGCAGTGTTTT. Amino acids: CASSLVLRGDTQCF. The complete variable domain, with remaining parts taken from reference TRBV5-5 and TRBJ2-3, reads DAGVTQSPTHLIKTRGQQVTLRCSPISGHKSVSWYQQVLGQGPQFIFQYYEKEERGRGNFPDRFSARQFPNYSSELNVNALLLGDSALYLCASSLVLRGDTQCFGPGTRLTVL.

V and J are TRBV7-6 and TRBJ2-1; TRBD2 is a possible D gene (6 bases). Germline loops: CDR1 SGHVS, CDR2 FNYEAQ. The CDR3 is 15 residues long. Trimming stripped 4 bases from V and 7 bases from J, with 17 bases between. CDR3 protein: CASSSEAGSWNEQFF. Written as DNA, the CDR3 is TGTGCCAGCAGCTCCGAGGCGGGATCGTGGAATGAGCAGTTCTTC.

The CDR3 coding sequence is TGTGCCAGCTCACGACTAGCGGGAGATACGCAGTATTTT. It codes for CASSRLAGDTQYF. This chain links TRBV18 with TRBJ2-3; 10 nucleotides align to TRBD2. Germline V lookup: CDR1 KGHSH, CDR2 LQKENI. Trimming took 4 bases from V and 5 from J; bases not matched to a gene: 0. This CDR3 is built from 13 residues.

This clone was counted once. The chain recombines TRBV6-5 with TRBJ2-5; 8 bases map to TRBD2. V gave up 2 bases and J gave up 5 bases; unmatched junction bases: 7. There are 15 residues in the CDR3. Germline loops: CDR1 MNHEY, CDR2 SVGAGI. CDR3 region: CASSYRGLALETQYF. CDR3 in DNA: TGTGCCAGCAGTTACCGTGGACTAGCTCTGGAGACCCAGTACTTC.

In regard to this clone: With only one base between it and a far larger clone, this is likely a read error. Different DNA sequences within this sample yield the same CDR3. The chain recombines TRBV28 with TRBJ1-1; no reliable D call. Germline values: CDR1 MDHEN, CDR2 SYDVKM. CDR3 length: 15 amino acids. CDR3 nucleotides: TGTGCCAGCAGTTCTCCAGGCGGGTTTAACACTGAGGCTTTCTTT. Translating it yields CASSSPGGFNTEAFF. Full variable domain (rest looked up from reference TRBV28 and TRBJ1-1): DVKVTQSSRYLVKRTGEKVFLECVQDMDHENMFWYRQDPGLGLRLIYFSYDVKMKEKGDIPEGYSVSREKKERFSLILESASTNQTSMYLCASSSPGGFNTEAFFGQGTRLTVV.

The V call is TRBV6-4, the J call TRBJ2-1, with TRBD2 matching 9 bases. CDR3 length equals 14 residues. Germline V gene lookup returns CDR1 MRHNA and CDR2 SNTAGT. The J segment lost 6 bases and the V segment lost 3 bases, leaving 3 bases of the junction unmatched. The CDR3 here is CASSEREGRNEQFF. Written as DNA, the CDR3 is TGTGCCAGCAGTGAGCGGGAGGGCCGCAATGAGCAGTTCTTC.

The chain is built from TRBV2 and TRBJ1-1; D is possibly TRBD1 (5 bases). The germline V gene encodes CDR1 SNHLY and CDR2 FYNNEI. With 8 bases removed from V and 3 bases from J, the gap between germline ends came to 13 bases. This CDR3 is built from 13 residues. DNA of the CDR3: TGTGCCAGCGTGGTCGGGGGGTACACTGAAGCTTTCTTT. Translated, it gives CASVVGGYTEAFF.

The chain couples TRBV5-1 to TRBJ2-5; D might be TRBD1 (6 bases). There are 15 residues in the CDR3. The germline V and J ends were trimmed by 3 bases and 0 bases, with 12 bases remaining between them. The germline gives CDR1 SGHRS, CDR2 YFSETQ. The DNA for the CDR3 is TGCGCCAGCAGCTCGACAGGACTGTACCAAGAGACCCAGTACTTC. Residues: CASSSTGLYQETQYF.

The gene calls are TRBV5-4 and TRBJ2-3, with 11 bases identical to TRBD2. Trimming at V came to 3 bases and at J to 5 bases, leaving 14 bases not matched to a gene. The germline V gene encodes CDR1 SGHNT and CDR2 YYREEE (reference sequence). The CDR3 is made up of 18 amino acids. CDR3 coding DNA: TGTGCCAGCAGCTCAGGGGGACTAGCGGACGCACGGGGAGATACGCAGTATTTT. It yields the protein CASSSGGLADARGDTQYF. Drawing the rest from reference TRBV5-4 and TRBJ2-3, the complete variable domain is ETGVTQSPTHLIKTRGQQVTLRCSSQSGHNTVSWYQQALGQGPQFIFQYYREEENGRGNFPPRFSGLQFPNYSSELNVNALELDDSALYLCASSSGGLADARGDTQYFGPGTRLTVL.

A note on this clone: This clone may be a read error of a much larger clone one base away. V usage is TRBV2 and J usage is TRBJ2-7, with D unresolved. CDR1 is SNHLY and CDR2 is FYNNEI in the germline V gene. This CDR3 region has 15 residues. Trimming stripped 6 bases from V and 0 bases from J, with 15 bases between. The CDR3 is CASRAPPHISYEQYF. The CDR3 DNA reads TGTGCCAGCAGAGCTCCGCCCCACATCTCCTACGAGCAGTACTTC.

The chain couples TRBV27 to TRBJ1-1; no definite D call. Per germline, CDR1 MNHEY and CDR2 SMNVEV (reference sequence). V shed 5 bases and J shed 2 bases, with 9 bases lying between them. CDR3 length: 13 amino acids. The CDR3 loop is CASSEGGNTEAFF. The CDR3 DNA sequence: TGTGCCAGCAGTGAGGGTGGAAACACTGAAGCTTTCTTT.

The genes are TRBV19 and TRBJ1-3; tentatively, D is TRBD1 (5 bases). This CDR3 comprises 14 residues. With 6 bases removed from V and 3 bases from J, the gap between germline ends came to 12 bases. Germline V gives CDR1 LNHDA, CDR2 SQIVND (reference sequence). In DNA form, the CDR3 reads TGTGCCAGTAGATTGGGACGGCATGGAAACACCATATATTTT. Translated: CASRLGRHGNTIYF.

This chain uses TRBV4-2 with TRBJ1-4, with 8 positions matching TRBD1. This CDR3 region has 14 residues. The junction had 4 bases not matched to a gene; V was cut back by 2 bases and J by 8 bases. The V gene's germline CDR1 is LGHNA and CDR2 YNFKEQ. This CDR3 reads CASSQTGGREKLFF. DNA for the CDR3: TGTGCCAGCAGCCAAACAGGGGGTCGGGAAAAACTGTTTTTT.

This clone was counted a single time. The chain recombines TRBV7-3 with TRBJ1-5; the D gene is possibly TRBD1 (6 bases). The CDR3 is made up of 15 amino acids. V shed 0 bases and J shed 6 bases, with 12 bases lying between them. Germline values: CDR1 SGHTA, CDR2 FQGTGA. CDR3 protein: CASSLTGGAGQPQHF. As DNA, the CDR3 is TGTGCCAGCAGCTTAACCGGGGGGGCTGGTCAGCCCCAGCATTTT.

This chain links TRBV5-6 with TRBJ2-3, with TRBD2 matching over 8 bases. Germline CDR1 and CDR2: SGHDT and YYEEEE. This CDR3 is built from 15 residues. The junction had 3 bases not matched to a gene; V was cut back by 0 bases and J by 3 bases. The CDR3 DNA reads TGTGCCAGCAGCTTGGTAGGGACTAGTACAGATACGCAGTATTTT. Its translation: CASSLVGTSTDTQYF.

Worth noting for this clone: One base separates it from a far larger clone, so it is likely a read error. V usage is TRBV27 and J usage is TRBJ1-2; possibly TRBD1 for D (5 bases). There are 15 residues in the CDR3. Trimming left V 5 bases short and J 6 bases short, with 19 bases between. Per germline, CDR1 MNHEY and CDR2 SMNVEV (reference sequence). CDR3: CASSRPPRGTHGYTF. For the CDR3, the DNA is TGTGCCAGCAGTCGACCCCCCCGGGGGACCCATGGCTACACCTTC.

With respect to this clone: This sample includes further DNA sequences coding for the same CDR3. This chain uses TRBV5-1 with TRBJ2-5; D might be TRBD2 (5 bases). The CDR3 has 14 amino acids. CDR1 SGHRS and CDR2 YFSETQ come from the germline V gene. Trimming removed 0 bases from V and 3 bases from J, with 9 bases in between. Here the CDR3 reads CASSLASRKETQYF. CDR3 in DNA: TGCGCCAGCAGCTTGGCTAGCCGAAAAGAGACCCAGTACTTC.

This chain's CDR3 is CASSSNRVGGNEKLFF. CDR3 coding DNA: TGTGCCAGCAGCTCCAACCGGGTGGGGGGTAATGAAAAACTGTTTTTT. The gene calls are TRBV4-2 and TRBJ1-4; perhaps TRBD1 as D (5 bases). V was trimmed by 5 bases and J by 4 bases, leaving 17 bases between them. The germline V gene encodes CDR1 LGHNA and CDR2 YNFKEQ. The CDR3 is 16 residues long.

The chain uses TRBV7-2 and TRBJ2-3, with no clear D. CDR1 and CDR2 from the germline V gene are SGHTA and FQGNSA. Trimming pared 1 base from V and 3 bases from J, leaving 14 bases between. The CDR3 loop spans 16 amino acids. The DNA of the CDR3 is TGTGCCAGCAGCTTAGGCAGGCGTCTTCAAACAGATACGCAGTATTTT. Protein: CASSLGRRLQTDTQYF.

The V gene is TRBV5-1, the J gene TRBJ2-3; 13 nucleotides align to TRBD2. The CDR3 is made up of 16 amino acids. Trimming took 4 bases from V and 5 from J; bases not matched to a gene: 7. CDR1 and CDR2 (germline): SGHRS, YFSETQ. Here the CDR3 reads CASSQTSGRSGDTQYF. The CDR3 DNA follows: TGCGCCAGCAGCCAGACTAGCGGGAGGTCCGGAGATACGCAGTATTTT.